This T cell receptor (beta chain) was profiled in a study of cytomegalovirus exposure and HLA in healthy donors. Study-wide background: Among around 180 million T cells, an earlier analysis found 120 million or so unique TCR beta sequences.

Primers included in the PCR were 60 Vbeta and 13 Jbeta primers. Generated by immunoSEQ multiplex PCR, the TCRdb table keeps only in-frame clones and is missing some. Here the sample spans 40,000 to 60,000 clones, 72% being singletons. The germline gives CDR1 LNHDA, CDR2 SQIVND (reference sequence). There are 13 residues in the CDR3. Trimming took off 1 base at V and 6 bases at J, with 7 bases between the two ends. Sequencing was performed on PBMCs. The chain has TRBV19 and TRBJ2-1, with D unresolved. This TCR derives from a woman aged 45-65 years in good health and CMV-seronegative. The CDR3 DNA is TGTGCCAGTAGTATAGGGCCCTTCAATGAGCAGTTCTTC. It translates to CASSIGPFNEQFF.